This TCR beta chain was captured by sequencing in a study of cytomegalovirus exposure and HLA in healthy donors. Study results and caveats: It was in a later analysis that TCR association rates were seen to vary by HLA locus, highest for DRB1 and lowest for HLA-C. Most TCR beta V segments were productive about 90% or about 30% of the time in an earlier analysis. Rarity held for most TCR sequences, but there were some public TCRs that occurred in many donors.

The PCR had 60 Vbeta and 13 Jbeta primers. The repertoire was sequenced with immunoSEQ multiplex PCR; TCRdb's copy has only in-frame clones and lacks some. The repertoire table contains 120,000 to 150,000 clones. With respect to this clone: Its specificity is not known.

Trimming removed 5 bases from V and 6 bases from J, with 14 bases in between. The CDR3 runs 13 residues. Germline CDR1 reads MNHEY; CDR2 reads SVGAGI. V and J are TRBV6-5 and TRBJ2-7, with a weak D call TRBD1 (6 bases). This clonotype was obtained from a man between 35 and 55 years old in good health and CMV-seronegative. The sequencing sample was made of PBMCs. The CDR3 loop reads CASSPSSRGEQYF. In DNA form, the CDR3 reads TGTGCCAGCAGTCCCTCTAGCAGGGGCGAGCAGTACTTC.